This T cell receptor (beta chain) is from a study of identical twins. TCRdb redid the calling of the 5' RACE reads with MiXCR, one entry per CDR3 protein. This sample has 1.5 million to 2 million distinct CDR3 sequences, with 25% to 35% found just once. This clonotype occurred many times. V was clipped by 4 bases and J by 4 bases; unmatched bases: 1. CDR3 length equals 13 residues. Looked up from germline, CDR1 is SQVTM and CDR2 is ANQGSEA. The V call is TRBV29-1, the J call TRBJ2-5; 12 bases align to TRBD2. This TCR derives from a newborn girl in good health. The material sequenced was cord blood. CDR3 bases: TGCAGCGTTGGGGGACTAGCGGGAGAGACCCAGTACTTC. As protein: CSVGGLAGETQYF.